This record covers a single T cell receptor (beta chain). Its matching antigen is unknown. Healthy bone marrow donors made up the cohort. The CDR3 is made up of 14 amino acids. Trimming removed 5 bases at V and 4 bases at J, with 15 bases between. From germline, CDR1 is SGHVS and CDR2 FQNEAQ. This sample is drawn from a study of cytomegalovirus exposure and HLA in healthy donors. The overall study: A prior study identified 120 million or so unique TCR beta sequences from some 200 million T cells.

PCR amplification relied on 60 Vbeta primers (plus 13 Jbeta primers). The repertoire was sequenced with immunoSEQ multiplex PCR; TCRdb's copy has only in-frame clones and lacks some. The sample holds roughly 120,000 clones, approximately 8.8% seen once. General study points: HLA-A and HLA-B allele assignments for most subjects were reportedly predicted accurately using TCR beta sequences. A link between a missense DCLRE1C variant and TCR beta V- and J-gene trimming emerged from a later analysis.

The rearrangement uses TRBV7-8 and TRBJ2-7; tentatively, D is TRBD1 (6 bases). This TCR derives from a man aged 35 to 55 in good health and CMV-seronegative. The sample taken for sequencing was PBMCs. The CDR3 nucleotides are TGTGCCAGCAGCCCCCAACAGGGTATATACGAGCAGTACTTC. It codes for CASSPQQGIYEQYF.